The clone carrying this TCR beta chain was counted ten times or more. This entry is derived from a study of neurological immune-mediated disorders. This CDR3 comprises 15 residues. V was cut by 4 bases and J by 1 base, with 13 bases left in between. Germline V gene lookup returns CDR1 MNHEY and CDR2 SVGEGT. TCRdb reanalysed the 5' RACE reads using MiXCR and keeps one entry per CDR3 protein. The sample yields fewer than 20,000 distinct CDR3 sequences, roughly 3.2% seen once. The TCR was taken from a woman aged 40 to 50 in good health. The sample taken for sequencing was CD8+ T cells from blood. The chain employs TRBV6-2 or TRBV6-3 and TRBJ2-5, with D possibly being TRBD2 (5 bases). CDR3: CASSSRSSFQETQYF. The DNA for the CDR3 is TGTGCCAGCAGTTCCCGGTCTAGCTTCCAAGAGACCCAGTACTTC.